This TCR beta chain derives from a study of T cell repertoires in cytomegalovirus infection. About the research overall: Recently identified HLA-C-restricted CMV epitopes and well-studied HLA-B-restricted CMV epitopes were used by the study.

V lost 7 bases and J 5 bases, leaving 14 bases between the germline ends. The CDR3 has 13 residues. Many counts were recorded for this clonotype. Its cognate antigen is unknown. Using its own MiXCR run on the reads, TCRdb lists one record per CDR3 protein. The sample lists about a million distinct CDR3 sequences; less than 35% were seen once. Overall study findings and caveats: There were HLA-C-restricted CMV-specific TCR beta clonotypes dominating the ex vivo response.

This clonotype originated in a human donor in good health (CMV status not recorded). Some clones in this sample may be carry-over from other donors' samples. This chain links TRBV12-3 or TRBV12-4 with TRBJ2-5; D is uncertain. This sample comprised cultured CD8+ T cells from PBMCs, obtained from culture after CMV antigen stimulation. CDR3 amino acids: CASTSVSGETQYF. The CDR3 coding sequence is TGTGCCAGCACCTCCGTTTCTGGCGAGACCCAGTACTTC.